The sequence of this T cell receptor beta chain was determined in a study of cytomegalovirus exposure and HLA in healthy donors. Findings and limits, study-wide: Rare sequences made up most TCRs, while some public TCRs were found in many donors.

Worth noting for this clone: As yet, its antigen is unknown.

A multiplex PCR was run with 60 Vbeta primers and 13 Jbeta primers. In the source study's methods: The count from a later analysis was 65 million to 90 million unique TCR beta chains, 9.5 million to 11 million of them shared. The assay was immunoSEQ multiplex PCR, and TCRdb's table has in-frame clones only and misses some. V and J calls and clone size are those listed in that table; D and trimming were worked out from the DNA. The sample yields fewer than 200,000 clones, 76% seen once. The TCR was taken from a female donor in good health and CMV-seronegative. Sequencing was carried out using PBMCs.

CDR3 coding DNA: TGCAGTGCTAGTCAGGGTAAGGCTTTCTTT. It is translated as CSASQGKAFF. V is TRBV20-1 and J is TRBJ1-1; weak D call: TRBD1 (5 bases). V was cut by 3 bases and J by 11 bases, with 10 bases left in between. The CDR3 loop spans 10 amino acids. Germline V CDR1 and CDR2: DFQATT, SNEGSKA (reference sequence).